This T cell receptor beta chain was sequenced for a study of regulatory T cells in long-lasting Graves disease. This CDR3 is built from 12 residues. Germline V gene sequence: CDR1 MNHEY, CDR2 SVGAGI. Between the trimmed V and J ends, which lost 2 bases and 6 bases, there was a span of 8 bases. Time point denoted: newly diagnosed GD, antithyroid drugs for less than 3 months. From PBMCs, RNA was extracted and then used to make the TCR library. Patients came from an endocrinology department in Xi'an, China. Researchers made TCR beta libraries by using iRepertoire HTBI primers and running Arm-PCR on CDR3 regions. TCRdb re-derived calls from the multiplex PCR reads in MiXCR, one entry per CDR3 protein. This sample carries 400,000 to 500,000 distinct CDR3 sequences, roughly 15% of them seen once, and the ten largest clones take more than 15%. This clonotype was found many times. In addition, the sample was reused for a study of T cells in Graves' hyperthyroidism and ophthalmopathy.

The V gene is TRBV6-5, the J gene TRBJ2-7; maybe TRBD2 (5 bases). The sample here was peripheral blood mononuclear cells (PBMCs), taken at new diagnosis, from a patient treated with antithyroid drugs. The sequence came from a woman in her 50s with Graves disease. In nucleotides, the CDR3 is TGTGCCAGCAGTTACGTGGGGAGCGAGCAGTACTTC. This translates into CASSYVGSEQYF.